This is a list of T cell receptor beta chains from one sample in a study of identical twins. TCRdb passed the 5' RACE reads through MiXCR, listing each CDR3 protein once. This sample has some 1,600,000 distinct CDR3 sequences, with under 35% found just once. Sequenced input: cord blood. Source of these receptors: a newborn girl in good health. The CDR3 runs from the conserved cysteine through the conserved F or W. The D gene is left open where the match is weak. Where a row states a size, it is once, few, many or the class of an expanded clone; other rows omit it.

clone_size: NA
v_call: TRBV2
j_call: TRBJ1-5
d_call: NA
cdr3_aa: CASSDRRINQPQHF
cdr3_nt: TGTGCCAGCAGTGATCGACGGATCAATCAGCCCCAGCATTTT

clone_size: few
v_call: TRBV27
j_call: TRBJ1-2
d_call: NA
cdr3_aa: CASSPYRGEGGYTF
cdr3_nt: TGTGCCAGCAGCCCCTACAGAGGAGAAGGGGGCTACACCTTC

clone_size: NA
v_call: TRBV2
j_call: TRBJ2-7
d_call: NA
cdr3_aa: CASSRQASKGYEQYF
cdr3_nt: TGTGCCAGCAGCCGACAGGCATCGAAAGGTTACGAGCAGTACTTC

clone_size: few
v_call: TRBV14
j_call: TRBJ1-4
d_call: NA
cdr3_aa: CASSHGTRGPNEKLFF
cdr3_nt: TGTGCCAGCAGCCACGGGACGAGGGGACCTAATGAAAAACTGTTTTTT

clone_size: NA
v_call: TRBV5-1
j_call: TRBJ2-7
d_call: NA
cdr3_aa: CASSLGPNNEQYF
cdr3_nt: TGTGCCAGCAGCTTAGGACCTAACAATGAGCAGTACTTC

clone_size: NA
v_call: TRBV13
j_call: TRBJ1-2
d_call: NA
cdr3_aa: CASSLPRGRNHGYTF
cdr3_nt: TGTGCCAGCAGCTTACCGAGGGGACGGAACCATGGCTACACCTTC

clone_size: NA
v_call: TRBV6-1
j_call: TRBJ1-4
d_call: TRBD1
cdr3_aa: CASTKDRTNEKLFF
cdr3_nt: TGTGCCAGCACGAAGGACAGGACTAATGAAAAACTGTTTTTT

clone_size: few
v_call: TRBV6-2/TRBV6-3
j_call: TRBJ1-4
d_call: TRBD1
cdr3_aa: CASSYGGTGREKLFF
cdr3_nt: TGTGCCAGCAGTTACGGCGGGACAGGGCGTGAAAAACTGTTTTTT

clone_size: NA
v_call: TRBV6-1
j_call: TRBJ1-3
d_call: NA
cdr3_aa: CASNEWGRGNTIYF
cdr3_nt: TGTGCCAGCAACGAATGGGGGCGAGGAAACACCATATATTTT

clone_size: NA
v_call: TRBV20-1
j_call: TRBJ1-1
d_call: TRBD1
cdr3_aa: CSARAPGQGTFF
cdr3_nt: TGCAGTGCTAGAGCCCCGGGACAGGGGACTTTCTTT

clone_size: NA
v_call: TRBV7-2
j_call: TRBJ1-5
d_call: NA
cdr3_aa: CASSFGFTGTQPQHF
cdr3_nt: TGTGCCAGCAGCTTTGGGTTCACAGGGACTCAGCCCCAGCATTTT

clone_size: many
v_call: TRBV5-1
j_call: TRBJ2-5
d_call: NA
cdr3_aa: CASSRGELYQETQYF
cdr3_nt: TGCGCCAGCAGCAGAGGGGAGCTGTACCAAGAGACCCAGTACTTC

clone_size: few
v_call: TRBV20-1
j_call: TRBJ2-6
d_call: NA
cdr3_aa: CSARDGAGANVLTF
cdr3_nt: TGCAGTGCTAGAGATGGGGCTGGGGCCAACGTCCTGACTTTC

clone_size: NA
v_call: TRBV11-2
j_call: TRBJ2-3
d_call: TRBD2
cdr3_aa: CASSSASGMADTQYF
cdr3_nt: TGTGCCAGCAGCTCCGCGAGCGGGATGGCAGATACGCAGTATTTT

clone_size: NA
v_call: TRBV27
j_call: TRBJ2-5
d_call: NA
cdr3_aa: CASRLLGRGAGNEQYF
cdr3_nt: TGTGCCAGCAGACTCCTAGGGCGTGGAGCAGGCAATGAGCAGTACTTC

clone_size: NA
v_call: TRBV7-2
j_call: TRBJ2-3
d_call: NA
cdr3_aa: CASSLRPPGADTQYF
cdr3_nt: TGTGCCAGCAGCTTAAGACCGCCAGGAGCAGATACGCAGTATTTT

clone_size: NA
v_call: TRBV20-1
j_call: TRBJ2-5
d_call: NA
cdr3_aa: CSARDYPSGTQYF
cdr3_nt: TGCAGTGCTAGAGATTACCCCTCGGGGACCCAGTACTTC

clone_size: NA
v_call: TRBV20-1
j_call: TRBJ2-2
d_call: NA
cdr3_aa: CSALHVNTGELFF
cdr3_nt: TGCAGTGCGCTACATGTGAACACCGGGGAGCTGTTTTTT

clone_size: NA
v_call: TRBV14
j_call: TRBJ1-4
d_call: NA
cdr3_aa: CASSRYRTDEKLFF
cdr3_nt: TGTGCCAGCAGCCGTTATAGGACGGATGAAAAACTGTTTTTT

clone_size: NA
v_call: TRBV9
j_call: TRBJ1-2
d_call: TRBD1
cdr3_aa: CASSPRGGQVYGYTF
cdr3_nt: TGTGCCAGCAGCCCTCGGGGGGGACAGGTCTATGGCTACACCTTC

clone_size: NA
v_call: TRBV29-1
j_call: TRBJ1-1
d_call: NA
cdr3_aa: CSVQGLLMNTEAFF
cdr3_nt: TGCAGCGTCCAGGGCCTCCTGATGAACACTGAAGCTTTCTTT

clone_size: NA
v_call: TRBV20-1
j_call: TRBJ2-7
d_call: TRBD2
cdr3_aa: CSARGTSGRTSSYEQYF
cdr3_nt: TGCAGTGCTAGAGGGACTAGCGGGAGAACGAGCTCCTACGAGCAGTACTTC

clone_size: NA
v_call: TRBV5-1
j_call: TRBJ1-2
d_call: NA
cdr3_aa: CASSLAGRTYGYTF
cdr3_nt: TGCGCCAGCAGCTTGGCGGGACGGACCTATGGCTACACCTTC

clone_size: few
v_call: TRBV3-1
j_call: TRBJ2-7
d_call: NA
cdr3_aa: CASSQYGEQYF
cdr3_nt: TGTGCCAGCAGTCAGTATGGCGAGCAGTACTTC

clone_size: NA
v_call: TRBV7-2
j_call: TRBJ2-3
d_call: TRBD2
cdr3_aa: CASSLGSSSGLVVRDTQYF
cdr3_nt: TGTGCCAGCAGCTTAGGGTCTAGTTCGGGACTAGTTGTTCGGGATACGCAGTATTTT

clone_size: NA
v_call: TRBV7-2
j_call: TRBJ1-3
d_call: TRBD1
cdr3_aa: CASRKLSDRVSGNTIYF
cdr3_nt: TGTGCCAGCAGGAAGCTTTCAGACAGGGTCTCTGGAAACACCATATATTTT

clone_size: NA
v_call: TRBV5-1
j_call: TRBJ2-7
d_call: NA
cdr3_aa: CASSPGISSSYEHYF
cdr3_nt: TGCGCCAGCAGCCCCGGAATCTCTAGCTCCTACGAGCACTACTTC

clone_size: NA
v_call: TRBV5-1
j_call: TRBJ2-4
d_call: NA
cdr3_aa: CASSSGGFKNIQYF
cdr3_nt: TGCGCCAGCAGCTCGGGGGGCTTCAAAAACATTCAGTACTTC

clone_size: few
v_call: TRBV20-1
j_call: TRBJ2-1
d_call: TRBD2
cdr3_aa: CSARGSGRTYNEQFF
cdr3_nt: TGCAGTGCTAGAGGTAGCGGGAGAACGTACAATGAGCAGTTCTTC

clone_size: NA
v_call: TRBV10-3
j_call: TRBJ1-2
d_call: TRBD1
cdr3_aa: CAISDLGTGQGYTF
cdr3_nt: TGTGCCATCAGTGATCTTGGGACAGGGCAAGGCTACACCTTC

clone_size: few
v_call: TRBV12-3/TRBV12-4
j_call: TRBJ2-3
d_call: NA
cdr3_aa: CASSSPGGRARGGDTRYF
cdr3_nt: TGTGCCAGCAGTTCCCCTGGGGGTCGCGCCCGAGGTGGAGATACGCGGTATTTT

clone_size: NA
v_call: TRBV29-1
j_call: TRBJ2-7
d_call: NA
cdr3_aa: CSVVVLYEQYF
cdr3_nt: TGCAGCGTTGTGGTACTGTACGAGCAGTACTTC

clone_size: few
v_call: TRBV9
j_call: TRBJ2-1
d_call: NA
cdr3_aa: CASSVAGLGNEQFF
cdr3_nt: TGTGCCAGCAGCGTAGCCGGACTGGGGAATGAGCAGTTCTTC

clone_size: NA
v_call: TRBV11-2
j_call: TRBJ2-3
d_call: TRBD1
cdr3_aa: CASSRPLGQGISTDTQYF
cdr3_nt: TGTGCCAGCAGCCGTCCTTTAGGACAGGGGATTAGCACAGATACGCAGTATTTT

clone_size: NA
v_call: TRBV6-5
j_call: TRBJ2-1
d_call: TRBD2
cdr3_aa: CASSFTSGGLGEQFF
cdr3_nt: TGTGCCAGCAGCTTCACTAGCGGGGGGTTGGGTGAGCAGTTCTTC

clone_size: NA
v_call: TRBV2
j_call: TRBJ2-5
d_call: TRBD2
cdr3_aa: CASSAYRLAGEQETQYF
cdr3_nt: TGTGCCAGCAGTGCCTATAGACTAGCGGGGGAGCAAGAGACCCAGTACTTC

clone_size: NA
v_call: TRBV3-1
j_call: TRBJ2-7
d_call: TRBD1
cdr3_aa: CASSHIGQVYEQYF
cdr3_nt: TGTGCCAGCAGCCATATAGGACAGGTCTACGAGCAGTACTTC

clone_size: NA
v_call: TRBV9
j_call: TRBJ2-3
d_call: TRBD2
cdr3_aa: CASSATSGRGNTQYF
cdr3_nt: TGTGCCAGCAGCGCTACTAGCGGGAGAGGAAATACGCAGTATTTT

clone_size: NA
v_call: TRBV5-1
j_call: TRBJ2-1
d_call: TRBD2
cdr3_aa: CASSLGTSGYTYNEQFF
cdr3_nt: TGCGCCAGCAGCCTAGGGACTAGCGGGTATACCTACAATGAGCAGTTCTTC

clone_size: NA
v_call: TRBV10-3
j_call: TRBJ1-5
d_call: TRBD1
cdr3_aa: CAIRDSGGSNQPQHF
cdr3_nt: TGTGCCATCAGAGATTCAGGGGGCAGCAATCAGCCCCAGCATTTT

clone_size: NA
v_call: TRBV18
j_call: TRBJ1-2
d_call: TRBD1
cdr3_aa: CASSPPRTGNYGYTF
cdr3_nt: TGTGCCAGCTCACCACCACGGACAGGGAACTATGGCTACACCTTC

clone_size: NA
v_call: TRBV4-1
j_call: TRBJ2-1
d_call: TRBD2
cdr3_aa: CASSHPAGVKYNEQFF
cdr3_nt: TGCGCCAGCAGCCACCCAGCGGGAGTTAAGTACAATGAGCAGTTCTTC

clone_size: NA
v_call: TRBV12-3/TRBV12-4
j_call: TRBJ1-2
d_call: NA
cdr3_aa: CASNNFRVRAYGYTF
cdr3_nt: TGTGCCAGCAACAATTTCAGGGTTCGGGCATATGGCTACACCTTC

clone_size: few
v_call: TRBV20-1
j_call: TRBJ2-3
d_call: TRBD2
cdr3_aa: CKREADTQYF
cdr3_nt: TGCAAGCGGGAGGCAGATACGCAGTATTTT

clone_size: many
v_call: TRBV27
j_call: TRBJ2-1
d_call: NA
cdr3_aa: CASSLKGADMSNEQFF
cdr3_nt: TGTGCCAGCAGTTTAAAGGGTGCAGACATGAGCAATGAGCAGTTCTTC